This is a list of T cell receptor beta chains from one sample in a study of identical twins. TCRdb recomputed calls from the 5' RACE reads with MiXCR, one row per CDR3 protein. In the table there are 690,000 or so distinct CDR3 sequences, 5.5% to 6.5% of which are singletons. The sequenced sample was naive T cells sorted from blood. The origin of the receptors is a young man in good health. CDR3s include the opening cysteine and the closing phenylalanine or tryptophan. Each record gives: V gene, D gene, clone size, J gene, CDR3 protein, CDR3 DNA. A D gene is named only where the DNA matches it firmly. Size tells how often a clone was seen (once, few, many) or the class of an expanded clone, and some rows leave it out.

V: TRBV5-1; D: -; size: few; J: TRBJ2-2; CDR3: CASSLTRESYTGELFF; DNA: TGCGCCAGCAGCCTGACCCGGGAATCATACACCGGGGAGCTGTTTTTT
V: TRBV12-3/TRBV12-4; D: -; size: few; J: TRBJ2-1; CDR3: CASSLKSRRAKFF; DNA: TGTGCCAGCAGTTTAAAGTCTAGGCGGGCGAAGTTCTTC
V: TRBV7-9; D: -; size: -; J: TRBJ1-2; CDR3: CASGGGENYGYTF; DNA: TGTGCCAGCGGGGGGGGAGAAAACTATGGCTACACCTTC
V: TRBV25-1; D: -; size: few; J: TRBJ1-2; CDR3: CASRGMEAGELKANYGYTF; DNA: TGTGCCAGCAGGGGAATGGAGGCAGGGGAACTAAAGGCTAACTATGGCTACACCTTC
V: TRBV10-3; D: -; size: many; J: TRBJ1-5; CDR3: CAISESGPSNQPQHF; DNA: TGTGCCATCAGTGAGTCAGGACCGAGCAATCAGCCCCAGCATTTT
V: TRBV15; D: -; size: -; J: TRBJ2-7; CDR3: CATSRDGHLRYF; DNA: TGTGCCACCAGCAGAGATGGGCACCTTCGGTACTTC
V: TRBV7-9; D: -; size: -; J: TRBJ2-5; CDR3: CASSPRVRPETQYF; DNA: TGTGCCAGCAGCCCCCGGGTGAGGCCAGAGACCCAGTACTTC
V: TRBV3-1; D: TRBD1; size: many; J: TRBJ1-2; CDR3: CASSQGGDSGYTF; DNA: TGTGCCAGCAGCCAAGGGGGGGACAGTGGCTACACCTTC
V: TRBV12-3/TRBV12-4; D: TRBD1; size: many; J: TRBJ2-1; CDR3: CASNPDRGGYNEQFF; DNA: TGTGCCAGCAATCCCGACAGGGGGGGTTACAATGAGCAGTTCTTC
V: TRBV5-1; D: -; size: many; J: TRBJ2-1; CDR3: CASGRRGANEQFF; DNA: TGCGCCAGCGGCAGGAGGGGAGCGAATGAGCAGTTCTTC
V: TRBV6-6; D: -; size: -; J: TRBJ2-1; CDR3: CASLAKGYNEQFF; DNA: TGTGCCAGCCTAGCGAAGGGCTACAATGAGCAGTTCTTC
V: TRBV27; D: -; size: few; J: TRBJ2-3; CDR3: CASSFAAPATQYF; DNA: TGTGCCAGCAGTTTTGCAGCCCCCGCCACGCAGTATTTT
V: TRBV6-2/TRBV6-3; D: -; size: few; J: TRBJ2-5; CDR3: CASSYGIIVRQETQYF; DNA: TGTGCCAGCAGTTACGGGATAATAGTACGCCAAGAGACCCAGTACTTC
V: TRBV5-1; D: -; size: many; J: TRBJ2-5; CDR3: CASRDVRGPETQYF; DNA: TGCGCCAGCCGAGATGTGAGGGGCCCAGAGACCCAGTACTTC
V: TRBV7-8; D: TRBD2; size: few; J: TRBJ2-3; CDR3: CASSFLGGGLTDTQYF; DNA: TGTGCCAGCAGCTTCCTTGGGGGAGGGCTCACAGATACGCAGTATTTT
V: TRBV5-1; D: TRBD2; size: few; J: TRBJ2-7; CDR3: CASSLQAGGTYEQYF; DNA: TGCGCCAGCAGCTTGCAAGCGGGAGGCACCTACGAGCAGTACTTC
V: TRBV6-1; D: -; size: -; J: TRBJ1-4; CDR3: CASSEAKTLGEKLFF; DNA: TGTGCCAGCAGTGAAGCAAAGACTTTAGGTGAAAAACTGTTTTTT
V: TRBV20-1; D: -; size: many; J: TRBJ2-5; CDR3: CSARLRDIQETQYF; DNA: TGCAGTGCTAGATTGAGGGACATCCAAGAGACCCAGTACTTC
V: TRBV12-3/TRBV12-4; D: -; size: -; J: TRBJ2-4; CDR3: CASRPGQKNIQYF; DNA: TGTGCCAGCAGACCTGGACAGAAAAACATTCAGTACTTC
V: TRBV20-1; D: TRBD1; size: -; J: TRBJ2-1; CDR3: CSAVRDSSYNEQFF; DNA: TGCAGTGCTGTACGGGACAGCTCCTACAATGAGCAGTTCTTC
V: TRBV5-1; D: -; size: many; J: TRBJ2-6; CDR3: CASSLGDGFYSGANVLTF; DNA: TGCGCCAGCAGCTTGGGGGACGGGTTCTACTCTGGGGCCAACGTCCTGACTTTC
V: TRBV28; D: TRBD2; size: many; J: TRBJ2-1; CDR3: CASSSPTSGRAGFF; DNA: TGTGCCAGCAGTTCTCCGACTAGCGGGAGGGCCGGATTCTTC
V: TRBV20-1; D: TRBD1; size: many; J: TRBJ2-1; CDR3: CSANTRQGLYNEQFF; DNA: TGCAGTGCTAACACCCGACAGGGTCTTTACAATGAGCAGTTCTTC
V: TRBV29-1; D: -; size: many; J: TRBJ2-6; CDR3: CSEGRRSGANVLTF; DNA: TGCAGCGAGGGACGGCGCTCTGGGGCCAACGTCCTGACTTTC
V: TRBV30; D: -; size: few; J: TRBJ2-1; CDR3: CAWRTPVDEQFF; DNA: TGTGCCTGGAGAACCCCCGTGGATGAGCAGTTCTTC
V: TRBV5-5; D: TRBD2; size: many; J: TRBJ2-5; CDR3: CASSLIPGGMETQYF; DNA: TGTGCCAGCAGCCTGATCCCGGGAGGGATGGAGACCCAGTACTTC
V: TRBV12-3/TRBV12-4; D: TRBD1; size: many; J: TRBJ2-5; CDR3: CASSLGNRGKETQYF; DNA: TGTGCCAGCAGTTTAGGGAACAGGGGGAAAGAGACCCAGTACTTC
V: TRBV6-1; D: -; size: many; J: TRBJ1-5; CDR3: CASSRTASQPQHF; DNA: TGTGCCAGCAGCCGGACAGCTAGTCAGCCCCAGCATTTT
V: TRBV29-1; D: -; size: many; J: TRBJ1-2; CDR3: CSVQTANYGYTF; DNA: TGCAGCGTTCAGACAGCTAACTATGGCTACACCTTC
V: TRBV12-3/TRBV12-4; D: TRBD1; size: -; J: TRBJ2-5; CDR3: CASTLRDRVMETQYF; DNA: TGTGCCAGCACCCTCAGGGACAGGGTGATGGAGACCCAGTACTTC
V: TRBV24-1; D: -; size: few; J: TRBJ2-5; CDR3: CATSDSERARETQYF; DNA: TGTGCCACCAGTGATTCGGAGAGGGCCAGAGAGACCCAGTACTTC
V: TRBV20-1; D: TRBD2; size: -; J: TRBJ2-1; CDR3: CSARDPAGGNNEQFF; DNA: TGCAGTGCTAGAGATCCGGCGGGGGGAAACAATGAGCAGTTCTTC
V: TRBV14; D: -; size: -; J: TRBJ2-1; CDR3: CASSPGTLAHREFF; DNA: TGTGCCAGCAGCCCGGGGACACTGGCACACCGGGAGTTCTTC
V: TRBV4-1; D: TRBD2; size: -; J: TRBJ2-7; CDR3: CASSRGLAGVSYEQYF; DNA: TGCGCCAGCAGCCGAGGACTAGCGGGAGTATCCTACGAGCAGTACTTC
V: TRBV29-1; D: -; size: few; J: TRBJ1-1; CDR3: CSAGGGTEAFF; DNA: TGCAGCGCTGGGGGTGGCACTGAAGCTTTCTTT
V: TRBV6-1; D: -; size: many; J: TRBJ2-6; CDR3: CASQEARGSFSGANVLTF; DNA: TGTGCCAGCCAGGAGGCCAGGGGTTCCTTCTCTGGGGCCAACGTCCTGACTTTC
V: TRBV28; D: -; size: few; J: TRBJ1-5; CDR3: CASSSGREQPQHF; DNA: TGTGCCAGCAGTTCGGGACGGGAGCAGCCCCAGCATTTT
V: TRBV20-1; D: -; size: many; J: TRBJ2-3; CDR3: CSAPERNSPDTQYF; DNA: TGCAGTGCCCCAGAGCGGAACTCCCCAGATACGCAGTATTTT
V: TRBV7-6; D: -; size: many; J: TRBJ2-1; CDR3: CASSLLVGGASYNEQFF; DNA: TGTGCCAGCAGCTTACTGGTCGGCGGAGCCTCCTACAATGAGCAGTTCTTC
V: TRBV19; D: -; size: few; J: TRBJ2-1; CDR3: CASSQDPVIGNEQFF; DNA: TGTGCCAGTAGTCAGGACCCGGTCATTGGGAATGAGCAGTTCTTC
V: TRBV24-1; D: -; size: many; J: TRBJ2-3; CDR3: CATSVNRGGEQDTQYF; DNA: TGTGCCACCAGTGTCAACAGGGGAGGGGAACAAGATACGCAGTATTTT
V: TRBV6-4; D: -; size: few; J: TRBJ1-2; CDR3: CARGGPVSGYTF; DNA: TGTGCCAGGGGGGGGCCAGTTTCTGGCTACACCTTC
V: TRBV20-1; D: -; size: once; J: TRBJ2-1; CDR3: CSARSPGAYNDQFF; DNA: TGCAGTGCTAGGTCTCCGGGCGCCTACAATGATCAGTTCTTC
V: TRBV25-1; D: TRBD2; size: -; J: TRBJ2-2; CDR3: CASSDSRPGLADRAGELFF; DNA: TGTGCCAGCAGTGACTCTCGGCCGGGACTAGCGGACAGGGCCGGGGAGCTGTTTTTT
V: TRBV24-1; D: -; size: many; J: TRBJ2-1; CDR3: CATRGWGESSYNEQFF; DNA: TGTGCCACCAGGGGATGGGGAGAAAGCTCCTACAATGAGCAGTTCTTC
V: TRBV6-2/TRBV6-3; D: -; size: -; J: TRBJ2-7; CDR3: CASSPGLYYEQYF; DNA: TGTGCCAGCAGTCCGGGACTTTATTACGAGCAGTACTTC
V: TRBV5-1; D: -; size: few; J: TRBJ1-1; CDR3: CASRPPLGHLGRGNTEAFF; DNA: TGCGCCAGCAGGCCCCCCCTGGGACACTTAGGAAGAGGGAACACTGAAGCTTTCTTT
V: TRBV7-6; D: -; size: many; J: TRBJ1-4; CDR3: CASSLAAGITNEKLFF; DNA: TGTGCCAGCAGCTTAGCGGCGGGGATAACTAATGAAAAACTGTTTTTT
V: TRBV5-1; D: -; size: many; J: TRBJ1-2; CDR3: CASSLGRDLHGYTF; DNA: TGCGCCAGCAGCTTGGGCAGGGACCTTCATGGCTACACCTTC
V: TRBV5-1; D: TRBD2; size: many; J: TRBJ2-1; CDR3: CASSPGLAGDGNEQFF; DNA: TGCGCCAGCAGCCCGGGACTAGCGGGAGATGGCAATGAGCAGTTCTTC
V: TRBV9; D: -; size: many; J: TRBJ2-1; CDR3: CASSGGDANNEQFF; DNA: TGTGCCAGCAGCGGCGGGGACGCGAACAATGAGCAGTTCTTC
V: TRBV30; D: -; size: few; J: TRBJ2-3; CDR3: CAWSRISTDTQYF; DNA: TGTGCCTGGAGTCGCATTAGCACAGATACGCAGTATTTT
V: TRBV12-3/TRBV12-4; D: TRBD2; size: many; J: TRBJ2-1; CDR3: CASSSSGHEQFF; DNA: TGTGCCAGCAGTTCTAGCGGGCATGAGCAGTTCTTC
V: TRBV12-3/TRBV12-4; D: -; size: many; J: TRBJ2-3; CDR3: CASSYLVDTQYF; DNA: TGTGCCAGCAGTTACTTGGTAGATACGCAGTATTTT
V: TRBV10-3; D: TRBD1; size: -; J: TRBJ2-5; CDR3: CAISEPGTGKETQYF; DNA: TGTGCCATCAGTGAGCCTGGGACAGGGAAAGAGACCCAGTACTTC
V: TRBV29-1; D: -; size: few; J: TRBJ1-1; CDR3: CSVAPGTLTEAFF; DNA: TGCAGCGTTGCCCCCGGGACCCTCACTGAAGCTTTCTTT
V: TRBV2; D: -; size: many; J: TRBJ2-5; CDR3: CASSEGRGLETQYF; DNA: TGTGCCAGCAGTGAAGGCAGGGGTTTAGAGACCCAGTACTTC
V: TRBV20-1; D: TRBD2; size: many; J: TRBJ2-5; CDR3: CSAIGGRAAQYF; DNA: TGCAGTGCTATTGGCGGGAGGGCCGCTCAGTACTTC
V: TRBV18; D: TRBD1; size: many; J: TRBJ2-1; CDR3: CASSPGTGPAANEQFF; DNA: TGTGCCAGCTCACCCGGGACAGGGCCGGCGGCTAATGAGCAGTTCTTC